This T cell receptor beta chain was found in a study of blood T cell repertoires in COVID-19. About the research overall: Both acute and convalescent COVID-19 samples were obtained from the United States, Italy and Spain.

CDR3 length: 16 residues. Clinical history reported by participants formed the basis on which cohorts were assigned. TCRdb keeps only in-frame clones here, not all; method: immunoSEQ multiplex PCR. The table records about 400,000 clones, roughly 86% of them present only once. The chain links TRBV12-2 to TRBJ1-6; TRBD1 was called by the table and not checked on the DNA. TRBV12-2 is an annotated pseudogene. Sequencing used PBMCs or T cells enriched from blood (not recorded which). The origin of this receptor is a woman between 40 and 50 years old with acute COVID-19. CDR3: CASRLTGSSYNSPLHF. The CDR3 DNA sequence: TGTGCAAGTCGCTTGACAGGGTCCTCCTATAATTCACCCCTCCACTTT.